This note documents a single T cell receptor (beta chain) sequence. The sample belongs to a study of OX40 agonist ivuxolimab in advanced cancers. Study at large: Ivuxolimab, an agonistic anti-OX40 (CD134) antibody, was given to patients. Intravenous ivuxolimab at 0.01 to 10 mg/kg was given to patients every 2 weeks.

Here immunoSEQ multiplex PCR was the method, and the copy in TCRdb shows in-frame clones only, minus some. The sample yields about 72,000 clones, roughly 87% seen once. The source material was CD4+ or CD8+ T cells sorted from blood, sampled in a trial of the OX40 agonist ivuxolimab. This sequence was found in an adult with an advanced solid tumor such as melanoma, head and neck, liver or kidney cancer.

The CDR3 nucleotides read TGTGCCAGCAGCACCGGGACTATCGCCTACGAGCAGTACTTC. This encodes CASSTGTIAYEQYF. The chain carries TRBV7-2 and TRBJ2-7; 7 nucleotides align to TRBD2. The CDR3 has 14 amino acids. V shed 5 bases and J 2 bases; nucleotides not matched to a gene: 6. Germline lookup yields CDR1 SGHTA and CDR2 FQGNSA.